This T cell receptor (beta chain) was captured by sequencing in a study of shared clonotypes between healthy human individuals. The study, taken as a whole, reports: Against clonotypes common to all four donors, non-shared ones had lower generation probabilities. Depth was large, yet rarefaction showed that sorted-subset sequencing was incomplete. Around 5.3% of naive CD4 clonotypes were shared across a few donors.

Repertoires were generated with immunoSEQ multiplex PCR, while TCRdb's copy carries only in-frame clones and drops some. Of about 750,000 clones in the sample, over 90% were seen once. A word on this clone: What it binds is unknown.

Naive CD8 isolation took CD45RO-negative cells positively selected for CCR7 and excluded terminally differentiated effector memory CD45RA+ cells. Within Nashville, Tennessee resided all donors, each a Caucasian adult. Per germline, CDR1 KGHSH and CDR2 LQKENI. The CDR3 consists of 13 residues. V was shortened by 3 bases and J by 6 bases, with 12 bases between the two germline ends. The sequenced sample consisted of naive CD8+ T cells sorted from blood. This clonotype was sampled from a man between 25 and 39 years old in good health. This chain links TRBV18 with TRBJ2-7; D ambiguous. This chain's CDR3 is CASSPGDTLEQYF. The CDR3 nucleotides read TGTGCCAGCTCACCCGGAGACACCCTCGAGCAGTACTTC.